This TCR beta chain originates from a study of a mutant IDH1 vaccine in newly diagnosed glioma. Whole-study context: There were about 60% males and around 38% females among treated patients, whose mean age was roughly 40 years. Patients got radiotherapy, temozolomide, or both beforehand, and most got both. Study-wide findings and caveats: The authors found pseudoprogression apparently unrelated to changes in top peripheral T cell clonotypes.

Assay used: immunoSEQ multiplex PCR; TCRdb lists only in-frame clones, some missing. The repertoire holds 60,000 or so clones, with 75% to 90% as singletons. As regards this clone: Its antigen is not identified.

As to time point: week 5, during vaccination. The study gave 300 ug of mutant IDH1 20-mer peptide per vaccine dose, with topical imiquimod. This CDR3 has 17 amino acids. V dropped 3 bases and J dropped 6; count of bases not matched to a gene: 14. The germline V gene encodes CDR1 ENHRY and CDR2 SYGVKD. The origin of this receptor is a woman in her thirties or forties with glioma. The chain joins TRBV10-3 to TRBJ1-1, with 9 bases identical to TRBD1. Specimen: PBMCs, collected from a glioma patient whose treatment included an IDH1 peptide vaccine. The CDR3 protein is CAISEPPTGGTSAEAFF. CDR3 bases: TGTGCCATCAGTGAACCCCCGACAGGGGGGACAAGTGCTGAAGCTTTCTTT.